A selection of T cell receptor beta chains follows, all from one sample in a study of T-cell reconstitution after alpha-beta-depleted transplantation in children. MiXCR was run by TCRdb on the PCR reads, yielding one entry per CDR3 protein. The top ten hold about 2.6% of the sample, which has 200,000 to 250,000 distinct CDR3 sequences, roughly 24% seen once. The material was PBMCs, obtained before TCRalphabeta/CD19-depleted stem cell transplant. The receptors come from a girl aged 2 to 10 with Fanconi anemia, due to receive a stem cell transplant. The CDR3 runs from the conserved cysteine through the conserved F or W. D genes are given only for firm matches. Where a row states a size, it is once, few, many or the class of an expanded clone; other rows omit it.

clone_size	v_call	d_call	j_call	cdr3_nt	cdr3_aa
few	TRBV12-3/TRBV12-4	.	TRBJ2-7	TGTGCCAGCAGTTTAAGGAGCCTCTACGAGCAGTACTTC	CASSLRSLYEQYF
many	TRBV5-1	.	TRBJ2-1	TGCGCCAGCAGCTTGGTCCACCAGGACAATGAGCAGTTCTTC	CASSLVHQDNEQFF
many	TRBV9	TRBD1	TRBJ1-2	TGTGCCAGCAGCGGACAGGGGGATGGCTACACCTTC	CASSGQGDGYTF
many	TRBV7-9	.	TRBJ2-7	TGTGCCAGCAGCTTAGATGGGAGGTCGTACGAGCAGTACTTC	CASSLDGRSYEQYF
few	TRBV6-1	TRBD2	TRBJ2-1	TGTGCCAGCACCCTGACTAGCGGGGGATACAATGAGCAGTTCTTC	CASTLTSGGYNEQFF
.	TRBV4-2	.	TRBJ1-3	TGTGCCAGCAGCCAAGAAAACAGCCTCCGCTCTGGAAACACCATATATTTT	CASSQENSLRSGNTIYF
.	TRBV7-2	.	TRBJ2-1	TGTGCCAGCAGCTTAGGGGCCCGGAATAAGGAGCAGTTCTTC	CASSLGARNKEQFF
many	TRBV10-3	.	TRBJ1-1	TGTGCCATCAGTGCGGGAGGGTTAAACACTGAAGCTTTCTTT	CAISAGGLNTEAFF
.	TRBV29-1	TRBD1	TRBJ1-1	TGCAGCATTGCCCAGGGACAGCGGAACTCTGAAGCTTTCTTT	CSIAQGQRNSEAFF
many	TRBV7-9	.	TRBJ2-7	TGTGCCAGCAGCTCCAGCTACTACGAGCAGTACTTC	CASSSSYYEQYF
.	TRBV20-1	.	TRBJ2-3	TGCAGTGTTCCAAGTAGCACAGATACGCAGTATTTT	CSVPSSTDTQYF
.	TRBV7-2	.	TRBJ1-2	TGTGCCAGCAGTCCAATTCCAGGGAAGTATGGCTACACCTTC	CASSPIPGKYGYTF
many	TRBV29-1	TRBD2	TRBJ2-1	TGCAGCGTTGCCCTCGGGACTAGCGCTTACAATGAGCAGTTCTTC	CSVALGTSAYNEQFF
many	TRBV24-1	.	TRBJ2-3	TGTGCCACCAGTGATTTTGGTCATTTAGGGGGTCTGCATACGCAGTATTTT	CATSDFGHLGGLHTQYF
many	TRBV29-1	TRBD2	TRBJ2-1	TGCAGCGTTGATCGGACTAGCGCTTTCAATGAGCAGTTCTTC	CSVDRTSAFNEQFF
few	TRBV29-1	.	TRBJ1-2	TGCAGCGTTACAGAACCCCGTAACTATGGCTACACCTTC	CSVTEPRNYGYTF
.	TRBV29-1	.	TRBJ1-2	TGCAGCGTTGAGCACGACGGGACGTATGGCTACACCTTC	CSVEHDGTYGYTF
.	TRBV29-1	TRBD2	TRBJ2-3	TGCAGCGTTGGGGAGGGCGGCACACGCACAGATACGCAGTATTTT	CSVGEGGTRTDTQYF
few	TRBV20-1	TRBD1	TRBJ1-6	TGCAGTGCTGCTATTAGGACAGGCGATTCACCCCTCCACTTT	CSAAIRTGDSPLHF
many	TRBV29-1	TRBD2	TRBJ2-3	TGCAGCGTCGCCGGACTAGCGGAAGATCTTCCCACAGATACGCAGTATTTT	CSVAGLAEDLPTDTQYF
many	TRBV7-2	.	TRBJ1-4	TGTGCCAGCAGCTTCGGGAATGAAAAACTGTTTTTT	CASSFGNEKLFF
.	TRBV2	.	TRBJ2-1	TGTGCCAGTTTAGACAGCTCCTACAATGAGCAGTTCTTC	CASLDSSYNEQFF
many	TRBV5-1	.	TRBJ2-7	TGCGCCAGCAGCTTGGGGAGACAGACATACGAGCAGTACTTC	CASSLGRQTYEQYF
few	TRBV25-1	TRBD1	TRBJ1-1	TGTGCCAGCAGTGTAGAGGGGGCGCGAGAGGACACTGAAGCTTTCTTT	CASSVEGAREDTEAFF
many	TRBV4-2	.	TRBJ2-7	TGTGCCAGCAGCCAAGATAGGGGCCCTAGACCCTACGAGCAGTACTTC	CASSQDRGPRPYEQYF
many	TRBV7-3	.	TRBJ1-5	TGTGCCAGCAGCGCATGGGATCAGCCCCAGCATTTT	CASSAWDQPQHF
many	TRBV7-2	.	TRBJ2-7	TGTGCCAGCAGCCACAGTTACTCCTACGAGCAGTACTTC	CASSHSYSYEQYF
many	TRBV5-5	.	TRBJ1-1	TGTGCCAGCAGCCCAGGAAGACAGCGGGCTTTCTTT	CASSPGRQRAFF
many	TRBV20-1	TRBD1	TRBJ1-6	TGCAGTGCTGAGGGGGCAGGCTCCTATAATTCACCCCTCCACTTT	CSAEGAGSYNSPLHF
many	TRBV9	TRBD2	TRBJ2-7	TGTGCCAGCAGCGTGGAACCGGGACTACACTACGAGCAGTACTTC	CASSVEPGLHYEQYF
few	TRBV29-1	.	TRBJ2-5	TGCAGCGACCGGTTCCAAGAGACCCAGTACTTC	CSDRFQETQYF
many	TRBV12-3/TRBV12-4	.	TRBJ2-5	TGTGCCAGCAGCCAATTTCAAGAGACCCAGTACTTC	CASSQFQETQYF
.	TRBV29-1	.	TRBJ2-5	TGCAGCGTTGACAGGGGGGGCCAAGAGACCCAGTACTTC	CSVDRGGQETQYF
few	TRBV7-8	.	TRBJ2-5	TGTGCCAGCAGCTTAATCTGGTCTGGGGGATTAGAGACCCAGTACTTC	CASSLIWSGGLETQYF
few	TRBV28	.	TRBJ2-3	TGTGCCAGCAGCCCGGGACCCTCCCCCACAGATACGCAGTATTTT	CASSPGPSPTDTQYF
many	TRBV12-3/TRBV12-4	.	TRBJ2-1	TGTGCCAGCAGTTCAAGACAGGTTTACAATGAGCAGTTCTTC	CASSSRQVYNEQFF
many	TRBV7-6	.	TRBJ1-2	TGTGCCAGCAGCCCGGACAGCGACTATGGCTACACCTTC	CASSPDSDYGYTF
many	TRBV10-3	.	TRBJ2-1	TGTGCCATCAGGCCGGGAGTGGAGAGAAATGAGCAGTTCTTC	CAIRPGVERNEQFF
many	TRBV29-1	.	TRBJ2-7	TGCAGCGTTGCCCGGGGGCTCTCCTACGAGCAGTACTTC	CSVARGLSYEQYF
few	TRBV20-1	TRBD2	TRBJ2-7	TGCAGTGCTAGATCCGGGACTAGCGGGAGGAACGCCTACGAGCAGTACTTC	CSARSGTSGRNAYEQYF
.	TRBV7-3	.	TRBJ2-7	TGTGCCAGCAGCTTAAGGTCAATAGCGCGACCCTACGAGCAGTACTTC	CASSLRSIARPYEQYF
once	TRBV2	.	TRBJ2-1	TGTGCCAGCAGTGACGCCGCAAACGACTACAATGAGCAGTTCTTC	CASSDAANDYNEQFF
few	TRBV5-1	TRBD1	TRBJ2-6	TGCGCCAGCAGCACAGGGGGCTTTGGGGCCAACGTCCTGACTTTC	CASSTGGFGANVLTF
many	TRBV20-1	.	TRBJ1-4	TGCAGTGCTAGAGATTTTAGGGACGGTGCAACTAATGAAAAACTGTTTTTT	CSARDFRDGATNEKLFF